The 13 T cell receptor beta chains below were found in one sample sequenced in a study of a mutant IDH1 vaccine in newly diagnosed glioma. The assay was immunoSEQ multiplex PCR, and TCRdb's table has in-frame clones only and misses some. The sample shows approximately 50,000 clones, 70% to 85% of them seen only once. These receptors have no known antigen. Documented time point: week 47, end of study. Mutant IDH1 20-mer peptide, at 300 ug, made up each vaccine dose, with topical imiquimod. The source material was PBMCs, sampled from a glioma patient whose treatment included an IDH1 peptide vaccine. These receptors originate from a woman aged 40 to 50 with glioma. Some clones in this sample may be carry-over from other donors' samples.

CDR3 amino acids: CASSYVTSELIYGYTF. CDR3 nucleotides: TGTGCCAGCAGTTACGTTACTTCGGAGCTTATCTATGGCTACACCTTC. The chain uses TRBV6-5 and TRBJ1-2; D is undetermined. The V end lost 2 bases, the J end lost 4 bases, and 17 bases lay between the germline ends. From germline, CDR1 is MNHEY and CDR2 SVGAGI. The CDR3 is 16 residues long.

Within the sample, this clone is medium-sized. The chain combines TRBV30 with TRBJ2-1, with 9 bases matching TRBD1. The germline gives CDR1 GTSNPN, CDR2 SVGIG (reference sequence). V lost 7 bases to trimming and J lost 3 bases; unmatched junction nucleotides: 7. This CDR3 contains 14 residues. DNA of the CDR3: TGTGCCTTTCTCAAGACAGGGGGCTACAATGAGCAGTTCTTC. It codes for CAFLKTGGYNEQFF.

The chain combines TRBV11-1 with TRBJ1-1; D remains unclear. The V gene lost 1 base and the J gene lost 8 bases, with 5 bases spanning the gap. There are 11 residues in the CDR3. CDR1 is SGHAT, CDR2 FQDESV, per germline (reference sequence). The CDR3 coding sequence is TGTGCCAGCAGCTTAGTAGGGGAAGCTTTCTTT. Translating it yields CASSLVGEAFF.

A few counts support this clone. The chain is built from TRBV4-3 and TRBJ2-7, with D perhaps matching TRBD1 (6 bases). The CDR3 spans 14 residues. The germline gives CDR1 LGHNA, CDR2 YSLEER. V gave up 0 bases and J gave up 3 bases, with 9 bases separating them. CDR3 nucleotides: TGCGCCAGCAGCCAAGAAGGCAGGGGCTACGAGCAGTACTTC. Its translation is CASSQEGRGYEQYF.

The chain is built from TRBV6-6 and TRBJ2-1, with D tentatively TRBD2 (6 bases). V dropped 11 bases and J dropped 8 bases, with 16 bases sitting between them. The V gene's germline CDR1 is MNHNY and CDR2 SVGAGI (reference sequence). The CDR3 is made up of 12 amino acids. CDR3 coding DNA: TGTGCCCTCGATCTTTCGGGGGATGAGCAGTTCTTC. This encodes CALDLSGDEQFF.

The chain employs TRBV13 and TRBJ1-1; D gene uncertain. Looked up from germline, CDR1 is PRHDT and CDR2 is FYEKMQ (reference sequence). The CDR3 sequence is 10 residues long. The V gene lost 7 bases and the J gene lost 5 bases, with 5 bases spanning the gap. CDR3: CASTITEAFF. The CDR3, as DNA: TGTGCCAGCACGATTACTGAAGCTTTCTTT.

The rearrangement uses TRBV7-2 and TRBJ2-5, with D possibly matching TRBD2 (7 bases). Germline V lookup: CDR1 SGHTA, CDR2 FQGNSA. This CDR3 has 16 residues. The V end was cut by 4 bases, the J end by 5 bases, with 20 bases between. CDR3 in amino acids: CASSSHGAGAWETQYF. The CDR3 DNA reads as TGTGCCAGCAGCTCCCATGGGGCGGGGGCCTGGGAGACCCAGTACTTC. Full variable domain (rest looked up from reference TRBV7-2 and TRBJ2-5): GAGVSQSPSNKVTEKGKDVELRCDPISGHTALYWYRQSLGQGLEFLIYFQGNSAPDKSGLPSDRFSAERTGGSVSTLTIQRTQQEDSAVYLCASSSHGAGAWETQYFGPGTRLLVL.

The chain links TRBV5-4 to TRBJ2-3, with D uncertain. Trimming left V 3 bases short and J 1 base short, with 12 bases between. The CDR3 consists of 15 residues. In germline, CDR1 is SGHNT, CDR2 YYREEE (reference sequence). The CDR3 nucleotides are TGTGCCAGCAGCTCCCCTATGGGCCGCACAGATACGCAGTATTTT. This encodes CASSSPMGRTDTQYF.

This chain links TRBV5-6 with TRBJ2-5; D ambiguous. Looked up from germline, CDR1 is SGHDT and CDR2 is YYEEEE. This CDR3 contains 16 residues. The germline V and J ends were trimmed by 3 bases and 5 bases, with 20 bases remaining between them. The CDR3 protein is CASSSFYSETVETQYF. The CDR3 coding sequence is TGTGCCAGCAGCTCCTTTTATTCGGAGACTGTGGAGACCCAGTACTTC. The variable domain in full, completed from reference TRBV5-6 and TRBJ2-5, reads DAGVTQSPTHLIKTRGQQVTLRCSPKSGHDTVSWYQQALGQGPQFIFQYYEEEERQRGNFPDRFSGHQFPNYSSELNVNALLLGDSALYLCASSSFYSETVETQYFGPGTRLLVL.

The V call is TRBV13, the J call TRBJ2-1; D perhaps matches TRBD1 (6 bases). The V and J ends lost 5 bases and 0 bases respectively, with 11 bases between them. The CDR3 has 15 amino acids. The germline gives CDR1 PRHDT, CDR2 FYEKMQ (reference sequence). The CDR3 DNA sequence: TGTGCCAGCAGCCCCACAGGGTCCTCCTACAATGAGCAGTTCTTC. It encodes CASSPTGSSYNEQFF. Full variable domain (remainder filled in from reference TRBV13 and TRBJ2-1): AAGVIQSPRHLIKEKRETATLKCYPIPRHDTVYWYQQGPGQDPQFLISFYEKMQSDKGSIPDRFSAQQFSDYHSELNMSSLELGDSALYFCASSPTGSSYNEQFFGPGTRLTVL.

This rearrangement joins TRBV5-4 to TRBJ1-2; 7 bases fit TRBD1. The V and J ends lost 5 bases and 4 bases, in that order; junction bases with no gene match: 8. The CDR3 is 14 amino acids. Germline V lookup: CDR1 SGHNT, CDR2 YYREEE (reference sequence). In DNA form, the CDR3 reads TGTGCCAGCAGAAGACAGGGTGGCTCCTATGGCTACACCTTC. As protein: CASRRQGGSYGYTF. The variable domain in full, completed from reference TRBV5-4 and TRBJ1-2, reads ETGVTQSPTHLIKTRGQQVTLRCSSQSGHNTVSWYQQALGQGPQFIFQYYREEENGRGNFPPRFSGLQFPNYSSELNVNALELDDSALYLCASRRQGGSYGYTFGSGTRLTVV.

V and J are TRBV27 and TRBJ1-5; no reliable D call. CDR3 length equals 14 residues. Deletions cut 4 bases from V and 5 bases from J, with 12 bases between. Germline-derived CDR1 and CDR2 are MNHEY and SMNVEV (reference sequence). CDR3 nucleotides: TGTGCCAGCAGTTGGGGAGGGTTCGATCAGCCCCAGCATTTT. Residues: CASSWGGFDQPQHF.

The chain couples TRBV27 to TRBJ2-7; D unresolved. Trimming pared 0 bases from V and 3 bases from J, leaving 18 bases between. This CDR3 is 17 amino acids long. Germline lookup yields CDR1 MNHEY and CDR2 SMNVEV (reference sequence). CDR3 loop: CASSLSPSWTSGYEQYF. The CDR3 DNA sequence: TGTGCCAGCAGTTTATCTCCCTCGTGGACCTCGGGCTACGAGCAGTACTTC.